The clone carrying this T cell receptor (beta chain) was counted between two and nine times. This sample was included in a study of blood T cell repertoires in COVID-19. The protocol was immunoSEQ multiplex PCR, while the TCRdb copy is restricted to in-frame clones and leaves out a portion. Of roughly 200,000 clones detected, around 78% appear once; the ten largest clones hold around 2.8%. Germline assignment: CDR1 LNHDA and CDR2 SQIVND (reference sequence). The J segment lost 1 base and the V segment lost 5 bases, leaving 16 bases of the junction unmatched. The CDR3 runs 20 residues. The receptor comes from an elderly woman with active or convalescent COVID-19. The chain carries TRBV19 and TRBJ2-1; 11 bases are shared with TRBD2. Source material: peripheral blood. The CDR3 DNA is TGTGCCAGTAGTCCTACCGGGACTAGCGGACCGGGATTATCCTACAATGAGCAGTTCTTC. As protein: CASSPTGTSGPGLSYNEQFF.